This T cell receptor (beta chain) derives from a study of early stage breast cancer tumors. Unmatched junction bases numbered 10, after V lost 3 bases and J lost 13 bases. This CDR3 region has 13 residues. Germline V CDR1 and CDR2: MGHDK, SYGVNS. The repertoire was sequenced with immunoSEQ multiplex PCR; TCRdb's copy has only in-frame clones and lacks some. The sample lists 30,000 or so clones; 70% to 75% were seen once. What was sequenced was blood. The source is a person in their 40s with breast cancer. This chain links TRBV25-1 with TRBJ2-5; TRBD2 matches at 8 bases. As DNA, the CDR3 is TGTGCCAGCAGTGATCTAGCGGGCCCGCTCCCGTACTTC. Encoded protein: CASSDLAGPLPYF.